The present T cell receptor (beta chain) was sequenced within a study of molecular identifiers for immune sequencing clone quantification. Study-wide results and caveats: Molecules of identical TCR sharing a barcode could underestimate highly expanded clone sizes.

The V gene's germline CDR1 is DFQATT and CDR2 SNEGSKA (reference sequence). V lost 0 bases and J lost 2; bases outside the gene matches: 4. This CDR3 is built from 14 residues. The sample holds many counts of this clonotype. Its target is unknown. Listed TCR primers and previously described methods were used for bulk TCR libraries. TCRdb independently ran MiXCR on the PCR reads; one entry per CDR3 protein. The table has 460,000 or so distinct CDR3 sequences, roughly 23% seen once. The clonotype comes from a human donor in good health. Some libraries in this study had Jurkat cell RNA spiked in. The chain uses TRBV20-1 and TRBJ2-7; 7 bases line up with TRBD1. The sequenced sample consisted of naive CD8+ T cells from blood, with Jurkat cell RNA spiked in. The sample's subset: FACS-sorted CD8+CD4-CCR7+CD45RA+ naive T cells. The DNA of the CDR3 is TGCAGTGCTAGAGACCTGACAGGGACCTACGAGCAGTACTTC. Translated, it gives CSARDLTGTYEQYF.